The rows below give T cell receptor beta chains drawn from one sample of a study of PD-1 and CTLA-4 blockade in melanoma. Sequencing was performed with immunoSEQ multiplex PCR; in TCRdb, only in-frame clones are kept and a portion is missing. This sample has around 12,000 clones, with roughly four fifths found just once. The sequencing here drew on CD8+ T cells from peripheral blood, taken from a patient given anti-PD-1 treatment. The receptors originated from a human donor with melanoma. CDR3s include the opening cysteine and the closing phenylalanine or tryptophan. D genes are given only for firm matches. Clone size appears in some rows only: once, few, many, or a class for an expanded clone.

cdr3_nt cdr3_aa cdr3_length clone_size j_call v_call d_call
TGTGCCAGCAGTTACCTGCGGGAGATTTACAATGAGCAGTTCTTC CASSYLREIYNEQFF 15 NA TRBJ2-1 TRBV6-2/TRBV6-3 TRBD2
TGCGCCAGCAGCCAAGATCTTATAACCTTGGGAAGACGTGGCTACACCTTC CASSQDLITLGRRGYTF 17 NA TRBJ1-2 TRBV4-1 NA
TGTGCCAGCAAGGCCGAGGGGGTGAAATATTCACCCCTCCACTTT CASKAEGVKYSPLHF 15 NA TRBJ1-6 TRBV6-5 NA
TGTGCCAGCAGCCCATATCTAGCGGGAGGGCCAAATGAGCAGTTCTTC CASSPYLAGGPNEQFF 16 NA TRBJ2-1 TRBV13 TRBD2
TGTGCCAGTAGTATATACGGACAGGGGACCGGGGAGCTGTTTTTT CASSIYGQGTGELFF 15 once TRBJ2-2 TRBV19 TRBD1
TGTGCCAGCAGCTACAGGGGGTACTATGGCTACACCTTC CASSYRGYYGYTF 13 NA TRBJ1-2 TRBV7-9 TRBD1
TGCGCCAGCAGCCAAGATACACAGGGGGCAGGGAATGAAGCTTTCTTT CASSQDTQGAGNEAFF 16 once TRBJ1-1 TRBV4-3 TRBD1
TGTGCCACCAGCACCCCGAGGGGGAATGGCTACACCTTC CATSTPRGNGYTF 13 NA TRBJ1-2 TRBV24-1 NA
TGTGCCAGCAGTTTATCGACAGGGGGCGCAGATACGCAGTATTTT CASSLSTGGADTQYF 15 once TRBJ2-3 TRBV27 TRBD1
TGTGCCAGCAGCTTGGACAGGGTTTCATACAATGAGCAGTTCTTC CASSLDRVSYNEQFF 15 NA TRBJ2-1 TRBV11-3 TRBD1
TGTGCCTGGAGTGTACAAGGGGAGACCCAGTACTTC CAWSVQGETQYF 12 NA TRBJ2-5 TRBV30 NA
TGTGCCAGCAGCTTGACAGGGTTCAACTACAATGAGCAGTTCTTC CASSLTGFNYNEQFF 15 few TRBJ2-1 TRBV7-9 TRBD1
TGTGCCAGCAGCTTCATTCAGGGTTGGTCCTACAATGAGCAGTTCTTC CASSFIQGWSYNEQFF 16 few TRBJ2-1 TRBV7-9 NA